This T cell receptor (beta chain) was identified in a study of blood T cell repertoires in COVID-19. The wider study: Acute-phase and convalescent COVID-19 samples originated in the United States, Italy and Spain.

The authors' processing: Estimates of nucleated cell counts were drawn from the amplification of reference gene primers. Sequencing was performed with immunoSEQ multiplex PCR; in TCRdb, only in-frame clones are kept and a portion is missing. That table furnishes V, J and clone size, whereas the DNA furnished D and trimming. Counted here are a few hundred thousand clones, approximately 90% occurring once; the ten biggest clones make up approximately 1.2%. Participants came from roughly 25 US areas, aged about 18 to 95 years. Recovered status in Cohort 3 required two negative PCRs, clearance, or symptom resolution. The germline V gene has CDR1 LNHDA and CDR2 SQIVND (reference sequence). This CDR3 has 15 residues. V lost 6 bases to trimming and J lost 2 bases, with 17 bases between them.

This sequence originates from a young woman who had recovered from COVID-19. The chain links TRBV19 to TRBJ2-7; D uncertain. Sequencing used PBMCs or T cells enriched from blood (not recorded which). The CDR3 region is CASRESAGETYEQYF. DNA for the CDR3: TGTGCCAGTAGAGAGTCGGCAGGTGAAACCTACGAGCAGTACTTC.